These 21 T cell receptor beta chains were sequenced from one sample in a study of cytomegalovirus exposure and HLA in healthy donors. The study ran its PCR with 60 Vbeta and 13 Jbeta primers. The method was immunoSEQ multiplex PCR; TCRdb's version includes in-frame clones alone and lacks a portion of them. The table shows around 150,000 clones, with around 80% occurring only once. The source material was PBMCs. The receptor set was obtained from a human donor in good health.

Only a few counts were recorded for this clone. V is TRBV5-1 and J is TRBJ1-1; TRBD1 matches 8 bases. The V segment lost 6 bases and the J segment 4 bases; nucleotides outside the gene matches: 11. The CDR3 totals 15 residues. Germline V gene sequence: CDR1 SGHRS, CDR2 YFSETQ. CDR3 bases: TGCGCCAGCACCCTTACACAGGGGGAGGGCACTGAAGCTTTCTTT. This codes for CASTLTQGEGTEAFF.

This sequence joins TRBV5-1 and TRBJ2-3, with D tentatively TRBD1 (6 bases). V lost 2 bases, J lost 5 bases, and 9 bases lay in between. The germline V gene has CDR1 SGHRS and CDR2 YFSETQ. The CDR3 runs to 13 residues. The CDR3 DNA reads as TGCGCCAGCAGCTTAACAGGGCGAGATACGCAGTATTTT. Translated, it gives CASSLTGRDTQYF.

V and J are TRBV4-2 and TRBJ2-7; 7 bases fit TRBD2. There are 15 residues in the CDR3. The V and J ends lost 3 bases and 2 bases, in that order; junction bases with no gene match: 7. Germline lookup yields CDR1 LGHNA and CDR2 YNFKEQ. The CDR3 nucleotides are TGTGCCAGCAGCCATGCCCCCGCGGGAGCCTACGAGCAGTACTTC. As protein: CASSHAPAGAYEQYF.

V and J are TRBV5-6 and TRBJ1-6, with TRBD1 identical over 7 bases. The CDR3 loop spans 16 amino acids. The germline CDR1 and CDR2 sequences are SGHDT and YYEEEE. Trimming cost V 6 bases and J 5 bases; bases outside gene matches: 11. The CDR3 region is CASIKSRTGDNSPLHF. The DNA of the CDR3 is TGTGCCAGCATTAAGAGTAGGACAGGTGATAATTCACCCCTCCACTTT. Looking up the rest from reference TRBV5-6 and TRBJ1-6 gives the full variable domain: DAGVTQSPTHLIKTRGQQVTLRCSPKSGHDTVSWYQQALGQGPQFIFQYYEEEERQRGNFPDRFSGHQFPNYSSELNVNALLLGDSALYLCASIKSRTGDNSPLHFGNGTRLTVT.

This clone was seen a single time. The CDR3 DNA reads as TGTGCCAGCAGCTTAGACGGGACTCTAGATACGCAGTATTTT. Its protein is CASSLDGTLDTQYF. The chain joins TRBV7-2 to TRBJ2-3; TRBD2 is a possible D gene (6 bases). The CDR3 consists of 14 residues. Trimming cost V 1 base and J 5 bases, with 10 bases left between them. In germline, CDR1 is SGHTA, CDR2 FQGNSA.

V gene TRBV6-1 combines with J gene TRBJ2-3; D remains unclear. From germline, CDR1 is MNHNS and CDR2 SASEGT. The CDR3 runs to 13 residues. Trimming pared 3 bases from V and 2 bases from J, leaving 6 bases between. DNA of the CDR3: TGTGCCAGCAGTGACAGTCCCACAGATACGCAGTATTTT. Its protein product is CASSDSPTDTQYF.

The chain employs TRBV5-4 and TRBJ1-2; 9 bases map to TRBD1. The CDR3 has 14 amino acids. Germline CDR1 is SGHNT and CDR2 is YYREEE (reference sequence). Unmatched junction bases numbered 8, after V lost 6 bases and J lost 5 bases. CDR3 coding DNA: TGTGCCAGCAAACCTACCGGGACAGGGTATGGCTACACCTTC. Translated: CASKPTGTGYGYTF.

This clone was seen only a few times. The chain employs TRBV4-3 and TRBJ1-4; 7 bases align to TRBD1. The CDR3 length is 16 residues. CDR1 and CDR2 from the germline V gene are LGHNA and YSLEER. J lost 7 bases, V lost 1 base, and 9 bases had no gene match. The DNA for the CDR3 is TGCGCCAGCAGCCAAGTCGGGAGGGGGCGAGGTGAAAAACTGTTTTTT. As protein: CASSQVGRGRGEKLFF.

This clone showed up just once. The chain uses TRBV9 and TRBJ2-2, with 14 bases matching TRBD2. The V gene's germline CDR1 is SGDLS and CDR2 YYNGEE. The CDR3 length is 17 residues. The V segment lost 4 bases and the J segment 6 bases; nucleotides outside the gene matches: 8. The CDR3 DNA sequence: TGTGCCAGCAGCACGACTAGCGGGGGGGCGACAGCCGGGGAGCTGTTTTTT. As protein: CASSTTSGGATAGELFF.

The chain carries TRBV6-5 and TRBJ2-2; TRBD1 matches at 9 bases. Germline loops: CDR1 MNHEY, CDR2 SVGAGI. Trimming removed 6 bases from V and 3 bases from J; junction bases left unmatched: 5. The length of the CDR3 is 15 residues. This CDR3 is CASSPGTGYTGELFF. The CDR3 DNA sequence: TGTGCCAGCAGCCCCGGGACAGGGTACACCGGGGAGCTGTTTTTT.

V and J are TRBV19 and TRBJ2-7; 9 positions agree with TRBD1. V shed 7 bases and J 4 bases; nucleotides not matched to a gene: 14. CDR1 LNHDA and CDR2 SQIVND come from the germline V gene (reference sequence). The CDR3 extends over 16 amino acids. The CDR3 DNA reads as TGTGCCAGTACTGCAATTACCGGGACAGGGAGGTACGAGCAGTACTTC. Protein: CASTAITGTGRYEQYF.

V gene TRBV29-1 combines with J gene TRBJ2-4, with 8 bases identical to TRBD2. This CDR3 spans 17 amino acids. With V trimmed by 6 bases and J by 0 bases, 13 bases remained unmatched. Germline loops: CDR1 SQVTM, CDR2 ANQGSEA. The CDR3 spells CSVASGGANLAKNIQYF. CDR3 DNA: TGCAGCGTAGCGAGCGGGGGAGCTAACTTAGCCAAAAACATTCAGTACTTC. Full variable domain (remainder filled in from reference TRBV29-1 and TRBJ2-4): SAVISQKPSRDICQRGTSLTIQCQVDSQVTMMFWYRQQPGQSLTLIATANQGSEATYESGFVIDKFPISRPNLTFSTLTVSNMSPEDSSIYLCSVASGGANLAKNIQYFGAGTRLSVL.

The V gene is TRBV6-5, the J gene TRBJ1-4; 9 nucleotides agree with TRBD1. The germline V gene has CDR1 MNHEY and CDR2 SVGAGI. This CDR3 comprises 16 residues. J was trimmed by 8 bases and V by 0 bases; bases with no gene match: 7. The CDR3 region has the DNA TGTGCCAGCAGTTACTCTTTACAGGGGGCTGGCGAAAAACTGTTTTTT. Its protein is CASSYSLQGAGEKLFF.

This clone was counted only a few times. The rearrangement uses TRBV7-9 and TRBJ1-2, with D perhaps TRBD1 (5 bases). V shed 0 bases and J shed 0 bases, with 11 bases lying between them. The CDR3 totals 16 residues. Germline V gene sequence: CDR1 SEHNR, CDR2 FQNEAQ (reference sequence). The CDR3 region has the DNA TGTGCCAGCAGCTTAGCGGCGACAGAAGCTAACTATGGCTACACCTTC. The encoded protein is CASSLAATEANYGYTF. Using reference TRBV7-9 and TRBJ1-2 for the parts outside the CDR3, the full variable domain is DTGVSQNPRHKITKRGQNVTFRCDPISEHNRLYWYRQTLGQGPEFLTYFQNEAQLEKSRLLSDRFSAERPKGSFSTLEIQRTEQGDSAMYLCASSLAATEANYGYTFGSGTRLTVV.

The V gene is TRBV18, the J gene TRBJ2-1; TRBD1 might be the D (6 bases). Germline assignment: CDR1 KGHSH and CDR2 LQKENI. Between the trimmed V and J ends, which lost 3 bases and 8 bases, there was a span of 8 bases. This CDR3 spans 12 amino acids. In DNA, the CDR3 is TGTGCCAGCTCACCTCGGACAGATGAGCAGTTCTTC. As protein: CASSPRTDEQFF.

The CDR3 bases are TGCGCCAGCAGCTTAGGGGGACAGGGTACCAATCAGCCCCAGCATTTT. It specifies CASSLGGQGTNQPQHF. J is TRBJ1-5 and V is TRBV5-1, with 9 bases lining up with TRBD1. CDR3 size: 16 residues. Germline CDR1 and CDR2: SGHRS and YFSETQ. The junction had 6 bases not matched to a gene; V was cut back by 2 bases and J by 3 bases.

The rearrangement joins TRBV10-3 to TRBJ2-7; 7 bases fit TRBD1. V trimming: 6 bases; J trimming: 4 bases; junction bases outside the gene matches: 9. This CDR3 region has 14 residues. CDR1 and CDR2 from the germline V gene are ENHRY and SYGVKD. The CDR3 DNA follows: TGTGCCATCAGCTACAGGGGTCAAGAATACGAGCAGTACTTC. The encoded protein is CAISYRGQEYEQYF.

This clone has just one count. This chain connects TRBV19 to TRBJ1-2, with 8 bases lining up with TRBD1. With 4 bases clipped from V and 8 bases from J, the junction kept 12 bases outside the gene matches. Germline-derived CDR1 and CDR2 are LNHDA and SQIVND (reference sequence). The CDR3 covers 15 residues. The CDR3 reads CASSRGSQGAIGYTF. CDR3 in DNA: TGTGCCAGTAGTAGAGGTTCTCAGGGGGCCATAGGCTACACCTTC.

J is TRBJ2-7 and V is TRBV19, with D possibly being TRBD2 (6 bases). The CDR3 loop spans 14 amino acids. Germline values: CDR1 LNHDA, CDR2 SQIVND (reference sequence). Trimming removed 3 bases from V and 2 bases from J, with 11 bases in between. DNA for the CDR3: TGTGCCAGTAGTATGGGGACGGGAGCCTACGAGCAGTACTTC. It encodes CASSMGTGAYEQYF.

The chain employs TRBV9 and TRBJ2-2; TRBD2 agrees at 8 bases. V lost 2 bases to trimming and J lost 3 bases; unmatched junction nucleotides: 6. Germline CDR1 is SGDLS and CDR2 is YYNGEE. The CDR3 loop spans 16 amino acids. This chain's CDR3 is CASSVSGGPYTGELFF. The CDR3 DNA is TGTGCCAGCAGCGTCAGCGGGGGCCCTTACACCGGGGAGCTGTTTTTT.

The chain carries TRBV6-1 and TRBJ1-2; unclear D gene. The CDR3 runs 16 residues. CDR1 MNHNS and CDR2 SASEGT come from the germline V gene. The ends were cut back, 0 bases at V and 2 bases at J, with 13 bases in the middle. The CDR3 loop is CASSEAEESVNYGYTF. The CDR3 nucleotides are TGTGCCAGCAGTGAAGCGGAGGAAAGCGTAAACTATGGCTACACCTTC.